This is a list of T cell receptor beta chains from one sample in a study of cytomegalovirus exposure and HLA in healthy donors. The protocol was immunoSEQ multiplex PCR, while the TCRdb copy is restricted to in-frame clones and leaves out a portion. In the table there are about 150,000 clones, approximately 80% of which are singletons. What was sequenced was PBMCs. The receptor source for this set is a woman aged 40 to 49 in good health and CMV-seropositive. Each CDR3 is given with its conserved first and last residue. A D gene is named only where the DNA matches it firmly. The listing skips clone size in some rows; elsewhere it reads once, few, many or a size class.

>TRBV28|-|TRBD1|TRBJ1-2
CASSLPGQGAGYGYTF
TGTGCCAGCAGTTTACCGGGACAGGGGGCCGGCTATGGCTACACCTTC
>TRBV7-9|-|TRBD1|TRBJ2-3
CASSHLPTGVTTDTQYF
TGTGCCAGCAGCCACCTCCCGACAGGGGTAACGACAGATACGCAGTATTTT
>TRBV18|few|-|TRBJ1-3
CASSPSGNTIYF
TGTGCCAGCTCACCGAGCGGAAACACCATATATTTT
>TRBV28|-|-|TRBJ1-5
CASSLGRPQHF
TGTGCCAGCAGTTTAGGGCGGCCCCAGCATTTT
>TRBV14|-|TRBD2|TRBJ2-5
CASRGEGKETQYF
TGTGCCAGCAGAGGGGAGGGAAAGGAGACCCAGTACTTC
>TRBV7-2|-|-|TRBJ1-5
CASSLALGSSQPQHF
TGTGCCAGCAGCTTAGCGCTAGGTTCGAGTCAGCCCCAGCATTTT
>TRBV2|-|-|TRBJ2-7
CASTEAGARYEQYF
TGTGCCAGCACCGAGGCAGGGGCCCGCTACGAGCAGTACTTC
>TRBV28|-|-|TRBJ1-1
CASSLRVNTEAFF
TGTGCCAGCAGTTTACGGGTGAACACTGAAGCTTTCTTT
>TRBV7-3|-|TRBD1|TRBJ2-1
CASSPRDRTDNEQFF
TGTGCCAGCAGCCCCCGGGACAGGACAGACAATGAGCAGTTCTTC
>TRBV19|-|-|TRBJ1-4
CASSIDPAGTNEKLFF
TGTGCCAGTAGTATAGATCCGGCGGGCACTAATGAAAAACTGTTTTTT
>TRBV29-1|-|-|TRBJ2-5
CSGHGDGTQYF
TGCAGCGGACACGGTGACGGGACCCAGTACTTC
>TRBV6-5|-|TRBD1|TRBJ2-1
CASSSIIQGAYNEQFF
TGTGCCAGCAGTTCCATCATTCAGGGGGCCTACAATGAGCAGTTCTTC
>TRBV30|once|TRBD2|TRBJ2-7
CAWSGLAGSYEQYF
TGTGCCTGGAGTGGGCTAGCGGGAAGCTACGAGCAGTACTTC
>TRBV7-2|-|-|TRBJ2-5
CASSISSGQGQETQYF
TGTGCCAGCAGCATATCATCCGGCCAGGGACAAGAGACCCAGTACTTC
>TRBV11-1|-|TRBD2|TRBJ2-3
CASSPVLAVLTDTQYF
TGTGCCAGCAGCCCCGTGCTAGCGGTACTCACAGATACGCAGTATTTT
>TRBV28|few|TRBD2|TRBJ2-5
CASSDFGGGLAGLRETQYF
TGTGCCAGCAGTGATTTTGGCGGGGGACTAGCGGGACTAAGAGAAACCCAGTACTTC
>TRBV4-1|once|TRBD1|TRBJ2-5
CASSQDTGTGMGGFRETQYF
TGCGCCAGCAGCCAAGATACCGGGACAGGGATGGGAGGATTCCGAGAGACCCAGTACTTC
>TRBV5-5|-|TRBD1|TRBJ2-7
CASSEDRLPTPSYEQYF
TGTGCCAGCAGCGAGGACAGGCTCCCAACCCCATCCTACGAGCAGTACTTC
>TRBV5-1|-|TRBD1|TRBJ2-3
CASSRTGGNTDTQYF
TGCGCCAGCAGCCGGACAGGGGGCAATACAGATACGCAGTATTTT
>TRBV27|-|TRBD1|TRBJ1-1
CASSPPGQVMNTEAFF
TGTGCCAGCAGTCCCCCCGGACAGGTGATGAACACTGAAGCTTTCTTT
>TRBV5-1|-|-|TRBJ2-7
CASSFRDNSYEQYF
TGCGCCAGCAGCTTTCGGGACAATTCCTACGAGCAGTACTTC
>TRBV9|-|-|TRBJ2-7
CASSPRRGSYEQYF
TGTGCCAGCAGCCCTCGGAGGGGATCCTACGAGCAGTACTTC
>TRBV11-2|-|TRBD2|TRBJ2-7
CASSRGLAYYSYEQYF
TGTGCCAGCAGCCGTGGACTAGCCTACTACTCCTACGAGCAGTACTTC
>TRBV6-5|-|-|TRBJ2-7
CASRTDSYEQYF
TGTGCCAGCAGGACGGACAGTTACGAGCAGTACTTC
>TRBV6-1|-|TRBD1|TRBJ1-1
CASRSFRGRNTEAFF
TGTGCCAGCAGGTCCTTCAGGGGGAGAAACACTGAAGCTTTCTTT
>TRBV7-2|once|-|TRBJ1-1
CASSYSPDTEAFF
TGTGCCAGCAGCTACAGTCCGGATACTGAAGCTTTCTTT
>TRBV7-9|-|TRBD2|TRBJ2-3
CASSPLSGGTDTQYF
TGTGCCAGCAGCCCCCTTAGCGGGGGCACAGATACGCAGTATTTT
>TRBV28|-|-|TRBJ2-7
CASSLAGYEQYF
TGTGCCAGCAGTTTGGCGGGATACGAGCAGTACTTC
>TRBV29-1|once|-|TRBJ2-1
CSVEDGARRPNEQFF
TGCAGCGTTGAAGATGGGGCCCGACGTCCGAATGAGCAGTTCTTC
>TRBV9|-|TRBD2|TRBJ2-7
CASSVAGTTDYEQYF
TGTGCCAGCAGCGTAGCCGGGACTACAGACTACGAGCAGTACTTC
>TRBV7-9|-|-|TRBJ1-1
CASSLSTANTEAFF
TGTGCCAGCAGCTTATCGACAGCGAACACTGAAGCTTTCTTT
>TRBV27|-|-|TRBJ2-7
CASSIIRAAEQYF
TGTGCCAGCAGTATAATCAGGGCTGCCGAGCAGTACTTC
>TRBV5-6|-|-|TRBJ1-1
CASSWGGSGVTEAFF
TGTGCCAGCAGCTGGGGAGGGTCGGGGGTCACTGAAGCTTTCTTT
>TRBV19|few|TRBD1|TRBJ1-4
CASSDRGRATNEKLFF
TGTGCCAGTAGTGACAGGGGTCGAGCAACTAATGAAAAACTGTTTTTT
>TRBV27|-|-|TRBJ1-5
CASSFGPNQPQHF
TGTGCCAGCAGTTTTGGGCCGAATCAGCCCCAGCATTTT
>TRBV18|-|-|TRBJ2-7
CASSPPSLDEQYF
TGTGCCAGCTCACCGCCTAGCCTGGACGAGCAGTACTTC
>TRBV7-9|-|-|TRBJ2-1
CASSSAREATTYNEQFF
TGTGCCAGCAGCTCTGCCCGGGAAGCGACGACCTACAATGAGCAGTTCTTC
>TRBV19|-|-|TRBJ1-2
CASSIDGAYGYTF
TGTGCCAGTAGTATAGATGGGGCATATGGCTACACCTTC
>TRBV7-9|-|-|TRBJ1-1
CSSSSRNTEAFF
TGTTCCAGCAGTTCTAGGAACACTGAAGCTTTCTTT
>TRBV7-9|-|TRBD1|TRBJ1-5
CASSPGTEYSNQPQHF
TGTGCCAGCAGCCCAGGGACAGAATATAGCAATCAGCCCCAGCATTTT
>TRBV9|-|-|TRBJ2-6
CASSLSSTVSGANVLTF
TGTGCCAGCAGCTTATCCTCCACTGTCTCTGGGGCCAACGTCCTGACTTTC
>TRBV7-7|-|-|TRBJ2-5
CASSRTTEETQYF
TGTGCCAGCAGCAGGACAACAGAAGAGACCCAGTACTTC
>TRBV7-3|-|-|TRBJ2-1
CASSLQGGDLGEQFF
TGTGCCAGCAGCTTACAGGGAGGTGACTTGGGTGAGCAGTTCTTC
>TRBV14|-|TRBD2|TRBJ2-3
CASSLGLAGVRDTQYF
TGTGCCAGCAGCCTAGGACTAGCGGGAGTGAGAGATACGCAGTATTTT
>TRBV10-3|few|TRBD1|TRBJ2-1
CAISPTGKGSNEQFF
TGTGCCATCAGTCCGACAGGGAAGGGTTCCAATGAGCAGTTCTTC
>TRBV14|-|TRBD1|TRBJ2-1
CASSQDFYRGAYNEQFF
TGTGCCAGCAGCCAAGATTTTTACAGGGGAGCCTACAATGAGCAGTTCTTC